This TCR beta chain was documented in a study of blood T cell repertoires in COVID-19 (dated by TCRdb to the early 2020s). Context from the whole study: Samples from collaborators originated in the United States, Italy and Spain and spanned both the acute and convalescent phases of COVID-19. The material from the prospective study consisted of cDNA or gDNA derived from T cells, B-cell-depleted T cells, or PBMCs. The dataset comprised deeply sampled blood TCRbeta repertoires from subjects exposed to, actively infected with, or recovered from COVID-19. The repertoires were released in a freely available public database meant as a resource for research on the immune response to SARS-CoV-2. Samples came from the ongoing ImmuneRACE study (first 160 participants) plus 1,254 subjects from 6 global collaborators. A de-identified subject ID, COVID-19 status, age in years and sex were almost always included in the sample metadata. Where available, HLA class I and class II types were taken from metadata supplied by the sample provider and were not determined by assay-based typing. General study outcomes and caveats: The quantity of clinical and demographic metadata differed by source and by participant and was supplied without curation.

Counted from cysteine to phenylalanine, this CDR3 has 17 amino acids. Just CDR3 DNA is preserved here, 51 bases in frame from base 1. Deletion took 1 base off V and 4 bases off J, with a span of 14 bases between the germline ends. The germline V gene sets CDR1 to MDHEN and CDR2 to SYDVKM. In the prospective study, participants were roughly 18 to 95 years old, resided in fewer than 25 geographic areas of the United States, and were enrolled through a virtual design. In the prospective study, cohorts were assigned on the basis of participant-reported clinical history obtained from a screening survey and a study questionnaire. Each participant in the prospective study had whole blood, serum and a nasopharyngeal or oropharyngeal swab collected by mobile phlebotomists. Participants in the prospective study had the option to provide additional blood draws and questionnaires over an approximately two-month period. Prospective study blood samples were shipped either frozen or at room temperature before DNA extraction.

Comment on this clone: Its recognized antigen is unknown. No much larger clonotype is one base removed from it; base qualities were not supplied.

TCRbeta CDR3 regions were amplified from genomic DNA by means of the immunoSEQ Assay, a bias-controlled multiplex PCR. The published analysis was carried out like this. The number of nucleated cells in each sample was estimated by amplification of reference gene primers within the assay. To quantify the absolute abundance of each unique TCRbeta CDR3 rearrangement, sequence reads were collapsed and filtered. For each sample, productive Simpson clonality was calculated as the square root of Simpson's diversity index across productive rearrangements. Sourced from immuneACCESS, this table was stored by TCRdb with only in-frame sequences that have V and J called. A share of the clones is absent; for the studies checked, an unresolved V gene accounts for under half, and the remainder has no known explanation. V, J and clone size derive from that table, while D and trimming were established from the DNA sequence. This sample is represented by approximately 280,000 clones; 90% of them were singletons. The top ten clonotypes cover roughly 1.5% of the sample.

The chain is assembled from TRBV28 and TRBJ1-6, with the D segment identity uncertain. Sequenced input: PBMCs or T cells enriched from blood (not recorded which). The origin of this receptor is a woman under 30 with acute COVID-19. In nucleotide form, the sequence is TGTGCCAGCAGTTTATTCGCGGGTTCCCATTATAATTCACCCCTCCACTTT. It encodes CASSLFAGSHYNSPLHF.